The table lists the clone carrying this T cell receptor beta chain with a few counts. The antigen remains undetermined. This specimen comes from a study of blood T cells in healthy people across ages. Isolation yielded PBMCs, at least 6 million per sample, in every case. CDR3 length: 14 amino acids. Trimming removed 5 bases at V and 8 bases at J, with 17 bases between. Per germline, CDR1 SGHDT and CDR2 YYEEEE. Overall study findings and caveats: Diversity was higher, and naive CD4+ cells more numerous, in long-lived donors than in aged donors. Estimates drawn from one million T cells were deemed to understate diversity.

Primers used in a second PCR of about 6 to 11 cycles were a sample-barcoded 5' primer and a J-beta primer mix. CDR3-containing paired-end reads numbering at least 2.5 million came from each sample. TCRdb recomputed calls from the 5' RACE reads with MiXCR, one row per CDR3 protein. Here the sample spans some 1.6 million distinct CDR3 sequences, almost 35% being singletons. The clonotype was recovered from a woman in her twenties or thirties in good health. The sample comprised blood. The chain joins TRBV5-6 to TRBJ2-1, with a tentative D call TRBD1 (7 bases). Here the CDR3 DNA reads TGTGCCAGCAGTCAAGGGGAGGACAGGTATGAGCAGTTCTTC. Protein product: CASSQGEDRYEQFF.